Following are 26 T cell receptor beta chains from one sample sequenced in a study of T cell responses to AZD1222 COVID-19 vaccine. Profiling relied on immunoSEQ multiplex PCR, and the TCRdb table lists in-frame clones only, not all of them. The sample comprises about 110,000 clones, 70% to 90% of which are singletons, and about 15% rests with the top ten. Sample: peripheral blood, taken 28 days after the second AZD1222 dose. The source of these receptors is an adult who received the AZD1222 COVID-19 vaccine.

The chain uses TRBV5-5 and TRBJ1-4; no definite D call. Germline CDR1 is SGHKS and CDR2 is YYEKEE (reference sequence). This CDR3 region has 14 residues. V shed 1 base and J shed 12 bases, with 16 bases lying between them. The CDR3 loop is CASSLPRFQAELFF. CDR3 nucleotide sequence: TGTGCCAGCAGCTTGCCGAGGTTTCAGGCGGAACTGTTTTTT.

Concerning this clone: Other DNA sequences in this sample translate to the same CDR3. The chain employs TRBV29-1 and TRBJ2-3, with 9 nucleotides matching TRBD2. J was trimmed by 0 bases and V by 4 bases; bases with no gene match: 5. Germline CDR1 is SQVTM and CDR2 is ANQGSEA. The CDR3 is 15 residues long. The CDR3 region has the DNA TGCAGCGTTGTATGGCTAGCGGGGAGCACAGATACGCAGTATTTT. Translation: CSVVWLAGSTDTQYF.

J is TRBJ2-1 and V is TRBV7-6; TRBD2 matches 9 bases. The CDR3 is made up of 16 amino acids. V lost 0 bases, J lost 4 bases, and 4 bases stayed unmatched. Germline loops: CDR1 SGHVS, CDR2 FNYEAQ. The CDR3 sequence: CASSLASGRNYNEQFF. In DNA form, the CDR3 reads TGTGCCAGCAGCTTAGCGAGCGGGAGGAATTACAATGAGCAGTTCTTC.

The chain uses TRBV19 and TRBJ1-3; D gene unclear. V was trimmed by 3 bases and J by 0 bases, leaving 12 bases between them. The CDR3 spans 16 residues. Germline V lookup: CDR1 LNHDA, CDR2 SQIVND (reference sequence). The CDR3 DNA is TGTGCCAGTAGTATCCCCGGCCGCCTCTCTGGAAACACCATATATTTT. Protein product: CASSIPGRLSGNTIYF. Complete variable domain (other parts from reference TRBV19 and TRBJ1-3): DGGITQSPKYLFRKEGQNVTLSCEQNLNHDAMYWYRQDPGQGLRLIYYSQIVNDFQKGDIAEGYSVSREKKESFPLTVTSAQKNPTAFYLCASSIPGRLSGNTIYFGEGSWLTVV.

In this sample, this clone turned up once. The rearrangement joins TRBV5-1 to TRBJ1-1; 8 bases agree with TRBD1. The CDR3 consists of 14 residues. Unmatched junction bases numbered 2, after V lost 3 bases and J lost 1 base. Germline assignment: CDR1 SGHRS and CDR2 YFSETQ. As DNA, the CDR3 is TGCGCCAGCAGCTCTGACAGGGGGAACACTGAAGCTTTCTTT. As protein: CASSSDRGNTEAFF.

This sequence joins TRBV4-1 and TRBJ1-2; D unresolved. There are 16 residues in the CDR3. The germline V gene encodes CDR1 MGHRA and CDR2 YSYEKL. Trimming shortened V by 0 bases and J by 11 bases, and 22 bases separated the two germline ends. The CDR3 spells CASSQEGAPSYLGYTF. The CDR3 nucleotides are TGCGCCAGCAGCCAAGAAGGAGCCCCCAGCTATCTGGGGTACACCTTC.

This clone has just a few counts. This sequence joins TRBV6-5 and TRBJ1-1, with D unclear. This CDR3 has 15 amino acids. V was shortened by 0 bases and J by 6 bases, with 14 bases between the two germline ends. Germline lookup yields CDR1 MNHEY and CDR2 SVGAGI. The CDR3 nucleotides read TGTGCCAGCAGTTACTCATCCGGAGTAAGGGCTGAAGCTTTCTTT. Amino acid sequence: CASSYSSGVRAEAFF.

The J gene is TRBJ2-3, the V gene TRBV3-1 (or the pseudogene TRBV3-2); TRBD2 agrees at 10 bases. Germline trimming cut 3 bases from V and 1 base from J; bases unmatched to any gene: 1. The CDR3 length is 15 residues. Looked up from germline, CDR1 is LGHDT and CDR2 is YNNKEL (reference sequence). The CDR3 protein is CASSHLAGGTDTQYF. CDR3 sequence (DNA): TGTGCCAGCAGCCACCTAGCGGGGGGCACAGATACGCAGTATTTT.

The chain uses TRBV30 and TRBJ2-3; maybe TRBD1 (6 bases). CDR3 length: 14 residues. Germline-derived CDR1 and CDR2 are GTSNPN and SVGIG (reference sequence). V dropped 5 bases and J dropped 0 bases, with 12 bases sitting between them. CDR3 DNA sequence: TGTGCCTGGGCTAGAGGGGGTAGCACAGATACGCAGTATTTT. The encoded protein is CAWARGGSTDTQYF.

The gene calls are TRBV7-9 and TRBJ1-4; D unclear. The germline V and J ends were trimmed by 3 bases and 7 bases, with 3 bases remaining between them. The CDR3 runs 11 residues. Germline V gives CDR1 SEHNR, CDR2 FQNEAQ (reference sequence). CDR3 loop: CASSLSEKLFF. CDR3 nucleotide sequence: TGTGCCAGCAGCTTGAGTGAAAAACTGTTTTTT.

V usage is TRBV19 and J usage is TRBJ2-3; 11 bases align to TRBD2. Germline CDR1 LNHDA, CDR2 SQIVND (reference sequence). The trim removed 6 bases at V and 8 bases at J, leaving 7 bases unmatched. The CDR3 runs to 14 residues. The CDR3 nucleotides are TGTGCCAGTAGGGGACTAGCGGACTTGGGTACGCAGTATTTT. Translating it yields CASRGLADLGTQYF.

In this sample, this clone turned up once. The V call is TRBV7-3, the J call TRBJ1-1; D is perhaps TRBD1 (5 bases). The V and J ends lost 1 base and 3 bases respectively, with 9 bases between them. Germline loops: CDR1 SGHTA, CDR2 FQGTGA. The CDR3 loop spans 14 amino acids. This CDR3 reads CASSLRPGYTEAFF. The CDR3, as DNA: TGTGCCAGCAGCTTAAGGCCAGGGTACACTGAAGCTTTCTTT. Using reference TRBV7-3 and TRBJ1-1 for the parts outside the CDR3, the full variable domain is GAGVSQTPSNKVTEKGKYVELRCDPISGHTALYWYRQSLGQGPEFLIYFQGTGAADDSGLPNDRFFAVRPEGSVSTLKIQRTERGDSAVYLCASSLRPGYTEAFFGQGTRLTVV.

This clone showed up just a few times. Written as DNA, the CDR3 is TGCAGCGTTGAAGCTGCTATACTAGCGGGAGGAAAGTACGAGCAGTACTTC. Translating it yields CSVEAAILAGGKYEQYF. The rearrangement joins TRBV29-1 to TRBJ2-7, with 12 bases fitting TRBD2. Germline CDR1 and CDR2: SQVTM and ANQGSEA. The CDR3 spans 17 residues. The junction had 11 bases not matched to a gene; V was cut back by 1 base and J by 4 bases.

The chain recombines TRBV18 with TRBJ2-3, with 11 bases matching TRBD2. The ends lost 3 bases at V and 6 bases at J; junction bases unmatched: 11. This CDR3 region has 17 residues. From germline, CDR1 is KGHSH and CDR2 LQKENI. The CDR3 sequence: CASSPYPLAGVGDTQYF. The DNA for the CDR3 is TGTGCCAGCTCACCGTACCCACTAGCGGGAGTTGGCGATACGCAGTATTTT.

V gene TRBV5-1 combines with J gene TRBJ2-7; no clear D. This CDR3 spans 15 amino acids. Germline CDR1 reads SGHRS; CDR2 reads YFSETQ. The V end lost 4 bases, the J end lost 0 bases, and 14 bases lay between the germline ends. For the CDR3, the DNA is TGCGCCAGCAGCCCGTACAGTGGCCTCTCCTACGAGCAGTACTTC. Translating gives CASSPYSGLSYEQYF.

The gene calls are TRBV6-5 and TRBJ2-7, with 7 bases that match TRBD1. V shed 7 bases, J shed 6 bases, and the junction held 6 bases outside the gene matches. CDR1 and CDR2 (germline): MNHEY, SVGAGI. The CDR3 spans 12 residues. CDR3 nucleotide sequence: TGTGCCAGCACCGACAGGGCGGGCGAGCAGTACTTC. Its protein is CASTDRAGEQYF.

The chain combines TRBV18 with TRBJ1-2; D unresolved. Germline lookup yields CDR1 KGHSH and CDR2 LQKENI. The CDR3 loop spans 17 amino acids. Trimming took 0 bases from V and 5 from J, leaving 19 bases between them. The CDR3 DNA is TGTGCCAGCTCACCACCGGGCCTAGAAGGAGCTCGGTATGGCTACACCTTC. Translation gives CASSPPGLEGARYGYTF.

The genes are TRBV5-1 and TRBJ1-1, with D unresolved. Germline V CDR1 and CDR2: SGHRS, YFSETQ. This CDR3 contains 16 residues. V was cut by 1 base and J by 4 bases, with 17 bases left in between. CDR3 sequence reads: CASSLSESGLGTEAFF. In nucleotides, the CDR3 is TGCGCCAGCAGCTTGTCTGAGTCCGGGTTGGGCACTGAAGCTTTCTTT. Variable domain in full (rest from reference TRBV5-1 and TRBJ1-1): KAGVTQTPRYLIKTRGQQVTLSCSPISGHRSVSWYQQTPGQGLQFLFEYFSETQRNKGNFPGRFSGRQFSNSRSEMNVSTLELGDSALYLCASSLSESGLGTEAFFGQGTRLTVV.

The V gene is TRBV7-6, the J gene TRBJ1-6; D is perhaps TRBD1 (5 bases). The V gene's germline CDR1 is SGHVS and CDR2 FNYEAQ. Between the trimmed V and J ends, which lost 5 bases and 7 bases, there was a span of 9 bases. The CDR3 sequence is 13 residues long. This CDR3 is CASSLGENSPLHF. CDR3 DNA sequence: TGTGCCAGCAGCCTGGGGGAGAATTCACCCCTCCACTTT.

This sequence joins TRBV18 and TRBJ2-2; D not certain. This CDR3 has 13 residues. Germline lookup yields CDR1 KGHSH and CDR2 LQKENI. Between the trimmed V and J ends, which lost 3 bases and 5 bases, there was a span of 7 bases. The CDR3, as DNA: TGTGCCAGCTCACCTACAGAAACCGGGGAGCTGTTTTTT. The encoded protein is CASSPTETGELFF.

The CDR3 sequence: CASSQQGSYEQYF. In DNA form, the CDR3 reads TGTGCCAGTAGTCAACAGGGCTCCTACGAGCAGTACTTC. The V gene is TRBV19, the J gene TRBJ2-7, with a possible D match to TRBD1 (6 bases). Germline V CDR1 and CDR2: LNHDA, SQIVND (reference sequence). This CDR3 region has 13 residues. Deletions cut 5 bases from V and 0 bases from J, with 8 bases between.

This chain joins TRBV18 and TRBJ1-2, with D possibly being TRBD1 (6 bases). Germline values: CDR1 KGHSH, CDR2 LQKENI. Trimming pared 4 bases from V and 5 bases from J, leaving 8 bases between. The CDR3 has 12 residues. Written as DNA, the CDR3 is TGTGCCAGCTCACAACAGGGTTATGGCTACACCTTC. Encoded protein: CASSQQGYGYTF.

This clone appeared a single time. The chain uses TRBV5-5 and TRBJ2-5, with unresolved D. The CDR3 sequence is 13 residues long. Germline V gene sequence: CDR1 SGHKS, CDR2 YYEKEE (reference sequence). V shed 2 bases and J shed 1 base, with 6 bases lying between them. CDR3 sequence reads: CASSFQSQETQYF. CDR3 in DNA: TGTGCCAGCAGCTTCCAAAGCCAAGAGACCCAGTACTTC.

V usage is TRBV3-1 (or the pseudogene TRBV3-2) and J usage is TRBJ1-1; weak D call: TRBD1 (5 bases). V was clipped by 3 bases and J by 1 base, with 9 bases between them. The CDR3 spans 14 residues. Germline V gives CDR1 LGHDT, CDR2 YNNKEL (reference sequence). The CDR3 loop is CASSHLGGNTEAFF. The CDR3 DNA reads TGTGCCAGCAGCCACTTGGGGGGGAACACTGAAGCTTTCTTT.

This chain links TRBV11-3 with TRBJ1-1, with a weak D call TRBD1 (6 bases). Per germline, CDR1 SGHNT and CDR2 YENEEA. V lost 6 bases and J 0 bases, leaving 14 bases between the germline ends. CDR3 size: 15 residues. Written as DNA, the CDR3 is TGTGCCAGCAGTCGCAGGGGCGGCATGAACACTGAAGCTTTCTTT. Protein: CASSRRGGMNTEAFF.

This sequence joins TRBV5-6 and TRBJ2-5, with D perhaps TRBD2 (5 bases). The V gene's germline CDR1 is SGHDT and CDR2 YYEEEE. The length of the CDR3 is 14 residues. V lost 1 base to trimming and J lost 1 base, with 8 bases between them. The CDR3 reads CASSLRRAQETQYF. The DNA of the CDR3 is TGTGCCAGCAGCTTGCGGCGGGCCCAAGAGACCCAGTACTTC.